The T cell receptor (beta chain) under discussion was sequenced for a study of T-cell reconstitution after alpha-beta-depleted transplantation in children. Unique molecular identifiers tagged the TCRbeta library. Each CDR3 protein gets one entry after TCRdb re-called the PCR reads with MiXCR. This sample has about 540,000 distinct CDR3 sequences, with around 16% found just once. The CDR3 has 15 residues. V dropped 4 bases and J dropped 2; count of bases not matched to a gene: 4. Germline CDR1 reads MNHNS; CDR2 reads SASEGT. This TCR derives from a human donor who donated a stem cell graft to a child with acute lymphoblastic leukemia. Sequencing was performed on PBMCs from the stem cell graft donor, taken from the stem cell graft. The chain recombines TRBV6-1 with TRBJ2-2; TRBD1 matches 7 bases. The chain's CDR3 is CASSAGTANTGELFF. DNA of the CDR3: TGTGCCAGCAGTGCCGGGACAGCTAACACCGGGGAGCTGTTTTTT.